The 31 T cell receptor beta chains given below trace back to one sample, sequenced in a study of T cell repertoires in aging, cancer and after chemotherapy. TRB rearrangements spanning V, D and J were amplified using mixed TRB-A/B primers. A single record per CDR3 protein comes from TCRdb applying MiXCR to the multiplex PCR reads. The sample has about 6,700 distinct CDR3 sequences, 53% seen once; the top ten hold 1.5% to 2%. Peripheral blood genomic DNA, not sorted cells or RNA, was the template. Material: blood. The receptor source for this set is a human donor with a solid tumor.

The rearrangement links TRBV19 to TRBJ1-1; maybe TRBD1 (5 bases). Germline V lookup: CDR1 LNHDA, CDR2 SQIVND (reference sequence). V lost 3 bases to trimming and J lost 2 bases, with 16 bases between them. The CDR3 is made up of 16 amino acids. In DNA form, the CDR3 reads TGTGCCAGTAGTATGGACGTATGGGGGGTCAACACTGAAGCTTTCTTT. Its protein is CASSMDVWGVNTEAFF.

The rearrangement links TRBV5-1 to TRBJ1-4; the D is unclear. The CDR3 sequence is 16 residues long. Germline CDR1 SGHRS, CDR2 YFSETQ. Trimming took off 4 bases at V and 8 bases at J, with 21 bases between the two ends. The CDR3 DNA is TGCGCCAGCAGCCCTCTCGGTAGTTATTCGGGGGAAAAACTGTTTTTT. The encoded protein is CASSPLGSYSGEKLFF.

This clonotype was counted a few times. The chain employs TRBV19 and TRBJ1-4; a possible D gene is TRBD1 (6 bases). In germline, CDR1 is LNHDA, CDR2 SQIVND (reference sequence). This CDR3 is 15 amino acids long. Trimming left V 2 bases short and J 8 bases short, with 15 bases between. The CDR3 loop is CASSIMGGIDEKLFF. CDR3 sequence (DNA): TGTGCCAGTAGTATAATGGGGGGCATCGACGAAAAACTGTTTTTT.

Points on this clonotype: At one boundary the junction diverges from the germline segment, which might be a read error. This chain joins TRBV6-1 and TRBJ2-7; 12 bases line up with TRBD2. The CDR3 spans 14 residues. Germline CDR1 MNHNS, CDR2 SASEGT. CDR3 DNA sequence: TGCGCCAGCAGTGAGACCGGGACTAGCGGGGAGCAGTACTTC. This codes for CASSETGTSGEQYF.

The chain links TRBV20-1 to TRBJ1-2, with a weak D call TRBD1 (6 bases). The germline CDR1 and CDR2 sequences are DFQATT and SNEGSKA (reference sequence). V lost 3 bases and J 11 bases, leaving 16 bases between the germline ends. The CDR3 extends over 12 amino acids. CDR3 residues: CSARDDRLGYTF. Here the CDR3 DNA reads TGCAGTGCTAGGGATGACAGGCTAGGGTACACCTTC.

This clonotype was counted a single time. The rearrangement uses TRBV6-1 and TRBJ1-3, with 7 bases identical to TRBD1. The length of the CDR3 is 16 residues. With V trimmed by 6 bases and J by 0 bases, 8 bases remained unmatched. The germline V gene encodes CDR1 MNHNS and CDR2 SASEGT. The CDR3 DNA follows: TGTGCCAGCAGATTGACAGGGCCGAGCTCTGGAAACACCATATATTTT. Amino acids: CASRLTGPSSGNTIYF.

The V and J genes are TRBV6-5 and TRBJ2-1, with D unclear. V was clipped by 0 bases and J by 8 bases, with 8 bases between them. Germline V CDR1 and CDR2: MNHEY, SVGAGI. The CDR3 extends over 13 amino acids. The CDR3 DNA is TGTGCCAGCAGTTACTCCGATCGGGATGAGCAGTTCTTC. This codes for CASSYSDRDEQFF.

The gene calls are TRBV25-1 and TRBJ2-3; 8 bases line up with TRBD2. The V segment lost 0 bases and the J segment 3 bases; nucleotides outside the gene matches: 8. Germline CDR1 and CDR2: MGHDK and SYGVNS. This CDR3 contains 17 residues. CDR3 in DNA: TGTGCCAGCAGTGAATATATTATCCGGGAGGGGACAGATACGCAGTATTTT. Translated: CASSEYIIREGTDTQYF.

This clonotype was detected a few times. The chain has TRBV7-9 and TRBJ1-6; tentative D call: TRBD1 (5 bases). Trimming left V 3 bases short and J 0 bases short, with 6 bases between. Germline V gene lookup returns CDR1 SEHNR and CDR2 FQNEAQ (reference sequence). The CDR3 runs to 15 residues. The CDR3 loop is CASSFDSSYNSPLHF. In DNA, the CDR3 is TGTGCCAGCAGCTTTGACAGCTCCTATAATTCACCCCTCCACTTT.

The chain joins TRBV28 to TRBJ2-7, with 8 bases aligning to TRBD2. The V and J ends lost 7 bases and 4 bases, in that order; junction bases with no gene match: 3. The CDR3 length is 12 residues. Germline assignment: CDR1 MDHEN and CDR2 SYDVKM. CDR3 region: CASTGGGYEQYF. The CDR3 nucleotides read TGTGCCAGCACCGGGGGGGGTTACGAGCAGTACTTC.

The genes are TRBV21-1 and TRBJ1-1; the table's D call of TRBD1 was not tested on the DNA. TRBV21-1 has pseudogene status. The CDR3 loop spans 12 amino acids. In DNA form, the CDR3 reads TGTGCCAGCAGCCCCCCGTCGAGGGGAGCTTTCTTT. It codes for CASSPPSRGAFF.

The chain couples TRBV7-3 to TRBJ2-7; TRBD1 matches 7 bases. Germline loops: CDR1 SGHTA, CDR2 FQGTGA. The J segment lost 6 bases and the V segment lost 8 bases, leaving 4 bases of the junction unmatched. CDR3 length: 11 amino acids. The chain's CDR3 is CASGSGGEQYF. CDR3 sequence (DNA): TGTGCCAGCGGGTCAGGGGGCGAGCAGTACTTC.

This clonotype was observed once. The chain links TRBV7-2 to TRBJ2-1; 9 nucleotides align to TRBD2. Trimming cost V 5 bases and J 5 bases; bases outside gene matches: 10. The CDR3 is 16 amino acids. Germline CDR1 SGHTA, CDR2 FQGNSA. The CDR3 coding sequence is TGTGCCAGCAGCCGGACTAGCGCCTCCCCAAACAATGAGCAGTTCTTC. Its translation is CASSRTSASPNNEQFF.

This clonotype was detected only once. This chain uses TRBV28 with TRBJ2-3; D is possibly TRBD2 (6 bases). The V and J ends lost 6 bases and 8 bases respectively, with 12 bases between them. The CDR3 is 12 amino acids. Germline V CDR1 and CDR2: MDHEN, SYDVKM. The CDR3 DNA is TGTGCCAGCAGGGGGGACTGGAGTACGCAGTATTTT. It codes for CASRGDWSTQYF.

CDR3 sequence: CASRPGQVARDTQYF. For the CDR3, the DNA is TGCGCCAGCAGACCGGGACAGGTCGCCCGAGATACGCAGTATTTT. This chain uses TRBV23-1 with TRBJ2-3; 8 nucleotides agree with TRBD1. TRBV23-1 is an ORF, and what it does is uncertain. There are 15 residues in the CDR3. Unmatched junction bases numbered 10, after V lost 6 bases and J lost 5 bases.

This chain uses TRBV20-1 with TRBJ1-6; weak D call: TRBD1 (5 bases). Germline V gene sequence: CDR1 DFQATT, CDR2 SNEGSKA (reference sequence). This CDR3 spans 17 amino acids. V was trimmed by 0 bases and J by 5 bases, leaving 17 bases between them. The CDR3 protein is CSARDGLWKTDNSPLHF. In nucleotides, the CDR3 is TGCAGTGCTAGAGATGGTCTATGGAAGACAGATAATTCACCCCTCCACTTT.

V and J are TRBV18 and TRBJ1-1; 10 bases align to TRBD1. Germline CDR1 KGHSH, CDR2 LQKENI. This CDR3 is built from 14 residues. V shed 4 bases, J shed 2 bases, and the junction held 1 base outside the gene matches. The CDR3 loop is CASSRDRGNTEAFF. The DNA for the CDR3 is TGTGCCAGCTCACGGGACAGGGGTAACACTGAAGCTTTCTTT.

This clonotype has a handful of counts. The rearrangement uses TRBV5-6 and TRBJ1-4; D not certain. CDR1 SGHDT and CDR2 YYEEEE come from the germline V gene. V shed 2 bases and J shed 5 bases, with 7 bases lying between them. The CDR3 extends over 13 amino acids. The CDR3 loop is CASSFTANEKLFF. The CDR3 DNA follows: TGTGCCAGCAGCTTTACGGCAAATGAAAAACTGTTTTTT. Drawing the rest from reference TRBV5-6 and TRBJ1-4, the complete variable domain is DAGVTQSPTHLIKTRGQQVTLRCSPKSGHDTVSWYQQALGQGPQFIFQYYEEEERQRGNFPDRFSGHQFPNYSSELNVNALLLGDSALYLCASSFTANEKLFFGSGTQLSVL.

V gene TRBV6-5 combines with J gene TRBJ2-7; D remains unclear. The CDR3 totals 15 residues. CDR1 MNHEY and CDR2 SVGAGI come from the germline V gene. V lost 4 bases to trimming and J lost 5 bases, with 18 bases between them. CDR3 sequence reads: CASSFLVRAADEQYF. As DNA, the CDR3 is TGTGCCAGCAGTTTCCTAGTTCGGGCGGCCGACGAGCAGTACTTC.

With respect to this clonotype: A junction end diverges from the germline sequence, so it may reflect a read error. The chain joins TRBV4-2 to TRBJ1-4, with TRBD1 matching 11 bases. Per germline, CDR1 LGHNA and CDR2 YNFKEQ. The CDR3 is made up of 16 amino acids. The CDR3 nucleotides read TGCGCCAGCAGCCAAGAAGTGGGACAGGGGGATCTAAAACTGTTTTTT. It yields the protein CASSQEVGQGDLKLFF.

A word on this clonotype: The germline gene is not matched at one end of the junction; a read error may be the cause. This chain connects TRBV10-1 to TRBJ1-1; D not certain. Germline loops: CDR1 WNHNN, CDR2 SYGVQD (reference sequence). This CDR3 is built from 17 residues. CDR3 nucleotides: TGTGCCAGCAGTGACTCGAAGACCCAAGCCATGAACACTGAAGCTTTCTTT. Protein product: CASSDSKTQAMNTEAFF.

The CDR3 spells CASSAGQWETQYF. Here the CDR3 DNA reads TGTGCCAGCAGTGCGGGACAATGGGAGACCCAGTACTTC. The chain joins TRBV6-1 to TRBJ2-5; D may be TRBD1 (6 bases). The CDR3 sequence is 13 residues long. The V gene lost 4 bases and the J gene lost 5 bases, with 11 bases spanning the gap. The V gene's germline CDR1 is MNHNS and CDR2 SASEGT.

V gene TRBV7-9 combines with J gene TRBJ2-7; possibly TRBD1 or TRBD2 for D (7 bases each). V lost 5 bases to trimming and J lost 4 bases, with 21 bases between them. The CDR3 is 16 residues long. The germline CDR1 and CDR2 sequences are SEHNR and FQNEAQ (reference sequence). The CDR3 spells CASSRKRGGGRYEQYF. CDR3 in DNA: TGTGCCAGCAGCCGAAAGCGGGGAGGGGGCAGGTACGAGCAGTACTTC.

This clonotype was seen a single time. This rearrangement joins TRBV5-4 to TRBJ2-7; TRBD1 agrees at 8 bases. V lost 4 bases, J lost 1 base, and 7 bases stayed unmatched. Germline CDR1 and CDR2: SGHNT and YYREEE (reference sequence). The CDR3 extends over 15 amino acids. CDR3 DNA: TGTGCCAGCAGCCCGGTAGGGACAGGTTCCTACGAGCAGTACTTC. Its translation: CASSPVGTGSYEQYF.

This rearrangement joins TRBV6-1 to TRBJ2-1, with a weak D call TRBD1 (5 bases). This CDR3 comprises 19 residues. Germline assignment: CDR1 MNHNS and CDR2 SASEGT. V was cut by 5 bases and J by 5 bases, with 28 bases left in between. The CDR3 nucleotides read TGTGCCAGCAGTTTATTTCGCTCGGACACGACCTCATACAACAATGAGCAGTTCTTC. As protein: CASSLFRSDTTSYNNEQFF.

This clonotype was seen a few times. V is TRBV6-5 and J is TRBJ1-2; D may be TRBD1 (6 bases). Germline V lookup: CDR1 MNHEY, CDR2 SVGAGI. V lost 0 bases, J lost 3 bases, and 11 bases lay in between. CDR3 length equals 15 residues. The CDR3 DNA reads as TGTGCCAGCAGTTACTCGGCAGGGGAGGACTATGGCTACACCTTC. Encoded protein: CASSYSAGEDYGYTF.

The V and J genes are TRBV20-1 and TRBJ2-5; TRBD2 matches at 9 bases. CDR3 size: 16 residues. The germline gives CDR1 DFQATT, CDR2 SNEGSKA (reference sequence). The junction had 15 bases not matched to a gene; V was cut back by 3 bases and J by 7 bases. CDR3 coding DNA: TGCAGTGCTAGCCTACCGAATGCGGGGCGGGAGGGGACCCAGTACTTC. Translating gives CSASLPNAGREGTQYF.

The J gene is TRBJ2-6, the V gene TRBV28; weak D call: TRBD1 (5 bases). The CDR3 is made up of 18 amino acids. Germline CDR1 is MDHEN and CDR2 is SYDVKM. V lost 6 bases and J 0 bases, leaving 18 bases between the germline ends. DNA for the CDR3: TGTGCCAGCAGGGGGCTTGAGGCTAACCACTCTGGGGCCAACGTCCTGACTTTC. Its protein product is CASRGLEANHSGANVLTF.

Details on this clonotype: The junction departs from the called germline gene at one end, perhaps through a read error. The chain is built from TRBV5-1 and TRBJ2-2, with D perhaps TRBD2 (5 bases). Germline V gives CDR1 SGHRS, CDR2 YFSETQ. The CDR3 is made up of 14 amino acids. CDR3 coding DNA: TGCCCCAGCAGCCCGGCGGGTGAGCCCGGGGAGCTGTTTTTT. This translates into CPSSPAGEPGELFF.

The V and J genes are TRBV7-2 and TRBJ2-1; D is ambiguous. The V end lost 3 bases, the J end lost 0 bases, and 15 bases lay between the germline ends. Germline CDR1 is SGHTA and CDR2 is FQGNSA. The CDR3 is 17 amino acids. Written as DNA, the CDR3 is TGTGCCAGCAGCTTTTCAGAAACATCGAGCTCCTACAATGAGCAGTTCTTC. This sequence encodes CASSFSETSSSYNEQFF.

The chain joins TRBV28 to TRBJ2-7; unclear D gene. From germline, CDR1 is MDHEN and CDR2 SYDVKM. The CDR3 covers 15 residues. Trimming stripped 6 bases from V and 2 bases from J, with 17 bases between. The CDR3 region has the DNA TGTGCCAGCAGCCCTACAGAGCTTAAGGCCTACGAGCAGTACTTC. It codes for CASSPTELKAYEQYF.